The 18 T cell receptor beta chains given below trace back to one sample, sequenced in a study of T cells in localized non-small cell lung cancer. The data were produced by immunoSEQ multiplex PCR, yet TCRdb's version contains in-frame clones alone and is incomplete. The repertoire holds about 46,000 clones, with approximately 80% as singletons. The input for sequencing was peripheral blood mononuclear cells, taken before any cancer treatment. The receptors were gathered from a man aged 40 to 75 with stage III lung adenocarcinoma.

The CDR3 sequence: CASSQWGGNYEQYF. For the CDR3, the DNA is TGTGCCAGCAGTCAATGGGGCGGGAACTACGAGCAGTACTTC. V usage is TRBV6-1 and J usage is TRBJ2-7, with a tentative D call TRBD2 (6 bases). Trimming pared 5 bases from V and 3 bases from J, leaving 14 bases between. Per germline, CDR1 MNHNS and CDR2 SASEGT. This CDR3 contains 14 residues.

The chain is built from TRBV28 and TRBJ2-7; 8 nucleotides align to TRBD1. V was clipped by 8 bases and J by 4 bases; unmatched bases: 10. The V gene's germline CDR1 is MDHEN and CDR2 SYDVKM. This CDR3 is built from 14 residues. The CDR3 bases are TGTGCCAGCCGACTTAAAACAGGGGGGTACGAGCAGTACTTC. Amino acid sequence: CASRLKTGGYEQYF.

V usage is TRBV6-5 and J usage is TRBJ2-5; D is possibly TRBD1 (5 bases). V gave up 7 bases and J gave up 4 bases, with 13 bases separating them. CDR1 is MNHEY and CDR2 is SVGAGI in the germline V gene. The CDR3 extends over 13 amino acids. The CDR3 DNA sequence: TGTGCCAGCACACAGGCCTCCACAGAGACCCAGTACTTC. This gives the protein CASTQASTETQYF.

This clone was counted between two and nine times. The CDR3 spells CASSLLGPSYGYTF. CDR3 DNA sequence: TGTGCCAGCAGTTTATTGGGTCCATCATATGGCTACACCTTC. This sequence joins TRBV27 and TRBJ1-2, with D unclear. The germline V gene encodes CDR1 MNHEY and CDR2 SMNVEV (reference sequence). Deletions cut 1 base from V and 5 bases from J, with 11 bases between. The CDR3 loop spans 14 amino acids.

This clone was found once. J is TRBJ2-7 and V is TRBV10-2, with D possibly being TRBD1 or TRBD2 (5 bases each). CDR3 length equals 13 residues. V lost 1 base, J lost 6 bases, and 10 bases lay in between. Germline CDR1 reads WSHSY; CDR2 reads SAAADI. CDR3 nucleotide sequence: TGCGCCAGCAGTGAGTTGGGGGTCCTCGAGCAGTACTTC. Its protein product is CASSELGVLEQYF.

The chain has TRBV29-1 and TRBJ1-4, with 9 bases fitting TRBD1. J was trimmed by 8 bases and V by 4 bases; bases with no gene match: 11. This CDR3 is built from 15 residues. Germline V gene data show CDR1 as SQVTM and CDR2 as ANQGSEA. Written as DNA, the CDR3 is TGCAGCGTTGGATTTACAGGGGGCTACCAGGAAAAACTGTTTTTT. It is translated as CSVGFTGGYQEKLFF.

The genes are TRBV27 and TRBJ2-1; the match to TRBD1 covers 7 bases. The length of the CDR3 is 19 residues. V was pared by 5 bases and J by 4 bases, with 20 bases of the junction left unmatched. Germline CDR1 is MNHEY and CDR2 is SMNVEV (reference sequence). CDR3 residues: CASSPQTGRRVSSYNEQFF. DNA of the CDR3: TGTGCCAGCAGTCCCCAGACAGGGCGCAGGGTCTCCTCATACAATGAGCAGTTCTTC.

Ten or more counts support this clone. This sequence joins TRBV4-2 and TRBJ1-1; 8 bases map to TRBD1. The CDR3 contains 16 residues. V gave up 0 bases and J gave up 0 bases; unmatched junction bases: 3. Germline values: CDR1 LGHNA, CDR2 YNFKEQ. CDR3 nucleotide sequence: TGTGCCAGCAGCCAAGATACAGGGGGGATGAACACTGAAGCTTTCTTT. The encoded protein is CASSQDTGGMNTEAFF.

In this sample, this clone turned up once. V is TRBV6-6 and J is TRBJ2-2; 10 positions agree with TRBD1. Germline-derived CDR1 and CDR2 are MNHNY and SVGAGI (reference sequence). The CDR3 spans 16 residues. The J segment lost 6 bases and the V segment lost 5 bases, leaving 9 bases of the junction unmatched. CDR3 residues: CASSPGTGVDSGELFF. DNA for the CDR3: TGTGCCAGCAGTCCTGGGACAGGGGTTGACTCCGGGGAGCTGTTTTTT.

This clone has only a few counts. V gene TRBV5-4 combines with J gene TRBJ2-1; 7 nucleotides line up with TRBD1. Germline CDR1 reads SGHNT; CDR2 reads YYREEE (reference sequence). The V segment lost 0 bases and the J segment 0 bases; nucleotides outside the gene matches: 3. The CDR3 length is 16 residues. The CDR3 DNA reads as TGTGCCAGCAGCTTGGTAACAGGGGTCTCCTACAATGAGCAGTTCTTC. It codes for CASSLVTGVSYNEQFF.

This chain joins TRBV5-1 and TRBJ2-2; a possible D gene is TRBD1 (6 bases). Germline V gene data show CDR1 as SGHRS and CDR2 as YFSETQ. V dropped 2 bases and J dropped 7 bases, with 21 bases sitting between them. This CDR3 spans 17 amino acids. Here the CDR3 DNA reads TGCGCCAGCAGCTTCAACAGGGAAAGGGGTATTTTCGGGGAGCTGTTTTTT. Translated: CASSFNRERGIFGELFF.

The genes are TRBV7-6 and TRBJ2-2; the D gene is possibly TRBD1 (5 bases). V was clipped by 5 bases and J by 4 bases, with 11 bases between them. CDR1 and CDR2 (germline): SGHVS, FNYEAQ. CDR3 length equals 14 residues. CDR3 bases: TGTGCCAGCAGCCCAGGGTGGATCACCGGGGAGCTGTTTTTT. Protein sequence: CASSPGWITGELFF.

V usage is TRBV6-5 and J usage is TRBJ2-2, with 7 bases identical to TRBD1. With 4 bases clipped from V and 4 bases from J, the junction kept 6 bases outside the gene matches. The CDR3 runs 15 residues. Germline values: CDR1 MNHEY, CDR2 SVGAGI. CDR3 nucleotide sequence: TGTGCCAGCAGTTGGGGGTCAGGGGGCACCGGGGAGCTGTTTTTT. Its protein is CASSWGSGGTGELFF.

The chain has TRBV11-3 and TRBJ2-7; 7 bases are a match to TRBD1. The trim removed 5 bases at V and 6 bases at J, leaving 16 bases unmatched. The CDR3 contains 16 residues. Germline-derived CDR1 and CDR2 are SGHNT and YENEEA. This CDR3 reads CASSGSDREGRGEQYF. CDR3 DNA sequence: TGTGCCAGCAGCGGATCCGACAGGGAAGGCCGCGGCGAGCAGTACTTC.

The V gene is TRBV2, the J gene TRBJ2-3; 9 nucleotides line up with TRBD2. The CDR3 is 15 amino acids. Per germline, CDR1 SNHLY and CDR2 FYNNEI. Trimming took 4 bases from V and 4 from J; bases not matched to a gene: 6. The CDR3 nucleotides read TGTGCCAGCAGTGCCGAGCGGGGGGCCGCAGATACGCAGTATTTT. Its protein product is CASSAERGAADTQYF. Supplemented by reference TRBV2 and TRBJ2-3, the full variable domain reads EPEVTQTPSHQVTQMGQEVILRCVPISNHLYFYWYRQILGQKVEFLVSFYNNEISEKSEIFDDQFSVERPDGSNFTLKIRSTKLEDSAMYFCASSAERGAADTQYFGPGTRLTVL.

The chain couples TRBV25-1 to TRBJ2-5, with 8 bases aligning to TRBD1. The CDR3 spans 15 residues. Germline V CDR1 and CDR2: MGHDK, SYGVNS. The V segment lost 2 bases and the J segment 5 bases; nucleotides outside the gene matches: 7. The CDR3 region has the DNA TGTGCCAGCAGTGAAAGGAGCAGGGGGCGGGAGACCCAGTACTTC. Translating gives CASSERSRGRETQYF.

The chain joins TRBV4-2 to TRBJ2-1, with TRBD2 matching 12 bases. V was clipped by 0 bases and J by 15 bases; unmatched bases: 12. Per germline, CDR1 LGHNA and CDR2 YNFKEQ. The CDR3 sequence is 16 residues long. CDR3 sequence: CASSQDHLAGGPRMFF. The CDR3 DNA sequence: TGTGCCAGCAGCCAAGATCATCTAGCGGGGGGGCCCCGTATGTTCTTC.

This chain connects TRBV12-5 to TRBJ2-5; D is uncertain. The CDR3 consists of 14 residues. Germline assignment: CDR1 LGHNT and CDR2 FRNRAP. Trimming pared 8 bases from V and 0 bases from J, leaving 13 bases between. The CDR3 bases are TGTGCTAGTAGGCTTAGCACCTACCAAGAGACCCAGTACTTC. Residues: CASRLSTYQETQYF.